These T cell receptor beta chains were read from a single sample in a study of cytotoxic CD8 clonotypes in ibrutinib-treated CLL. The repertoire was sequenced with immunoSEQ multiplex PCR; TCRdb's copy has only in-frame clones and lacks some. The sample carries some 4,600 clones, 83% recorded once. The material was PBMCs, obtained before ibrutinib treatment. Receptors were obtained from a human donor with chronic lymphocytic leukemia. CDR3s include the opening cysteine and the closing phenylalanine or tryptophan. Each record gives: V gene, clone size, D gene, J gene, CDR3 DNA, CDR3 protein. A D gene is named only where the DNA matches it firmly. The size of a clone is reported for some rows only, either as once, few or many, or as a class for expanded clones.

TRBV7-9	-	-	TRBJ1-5	TGTGCCAGCAGCGCGCCCGGGGGGGAATCTCAGCCCCAGCATTTT	CASSAPGGESQPQHF
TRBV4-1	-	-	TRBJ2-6	TGCGCCAGCAGCCAAGATAGGGACGGGTCTGGGGCCAACGTCCTGACTTTC	CASSQDRDGSGANVLTF
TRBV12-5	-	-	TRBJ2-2	TGTGCTAGTGGTATTAACGGGGAGCTGTTTTTT	CASGINGELFF
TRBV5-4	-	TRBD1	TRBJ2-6	TGTGCCAGCAGGCTCGACAGGGGCTTTGGGGCCAACGTCCTGACTTTC	CASRLDRGFGANVLTF
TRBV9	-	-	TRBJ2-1	TGTGCCAGCAGCGTAGAGGGGGGCCATGAGCAGTTCTTC	CASSVEGGHEQFF
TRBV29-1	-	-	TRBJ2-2	TGCAGCGTTGAAGAGCAAGCGACCGGGGAGCTGTTTTTT	CSVEEQATGELFF
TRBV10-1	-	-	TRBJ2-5	TGCGCCAGCACTTCATGGACGGTGATGGGAGAGACCCAGTACTTC	CASTSWTVMGETQYF
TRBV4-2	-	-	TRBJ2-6	TGTGCCAGCAGCAGGTTACAAAGTCGGGCCAACGTCCTGACTTTC	CASSRLQSRANVLTF
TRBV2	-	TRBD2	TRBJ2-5	TGTGCCAGCAATAGACTAGCGGGAGGACAGACCCAGTACTTC	CASNRLAGGQTQYF
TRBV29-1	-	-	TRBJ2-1	TGCAGCGAGGGGGTTTACAATGAGCAGTTCTTC	CSEGVYNEQFF
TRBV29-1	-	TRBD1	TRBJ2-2	TGCAGCGTTGGTCAGGGGGCCGGCACCGGGGAGCTGTTTTTT	CSVGQGAGTGELFF
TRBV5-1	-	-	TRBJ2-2	TGCGCCAACCGTCCTAACACCGGGGAGCTGTTTTTT	CANRPNTGELFF
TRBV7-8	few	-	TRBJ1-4	TGTGCCAGCAGCTTAGCGGGAGGGGGAAAACTGTTTTTT	CASSLAGGGKLFF
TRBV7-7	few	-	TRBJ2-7	TGTGCTAGCAGCTTAGGGGCGGGACCGTCCTACGAGCAGTACTTC	CASSLGAGPSYEQYF
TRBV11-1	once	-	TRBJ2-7	TGTGCCAGCAGCCCGAGCAGGGTTTACGAGCAGTACTTC	CASSPSRVYEQYF
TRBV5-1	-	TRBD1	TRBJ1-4	TGCGCCAGCAGCCCCAGGGGGCATGAAAAACTGTTTTTT	CASSPRGHEKLFF
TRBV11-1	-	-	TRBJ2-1	TGTGCCAGCAGCTTAATGAGGGGAACTGAGCAGTTCTTC	CASSLMRGTEQFF
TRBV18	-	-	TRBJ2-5	TGTGCCAGCTCACCAGGTACAGGGAGGCAAGAGACCCAGTACTTC	CASSPGTGRQETQYF
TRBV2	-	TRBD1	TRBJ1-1	TGTGCCAGTACCTCCGAGGACAGGGTTTTTCGTGCGACTGAAGCTTTCTTT	CASTSEDRVFRATEAFF
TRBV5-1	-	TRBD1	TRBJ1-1	TGCGCCAGCACCTTGGGACAGGTGAACACTGAAGCTTTCTTT	CASTLGQVNTEAFF
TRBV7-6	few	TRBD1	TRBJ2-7	TGTGCCAGCACCCAAGACAGGGGAAGCCACGAGCAGTACTTC	CASTQDRGSHEQYF
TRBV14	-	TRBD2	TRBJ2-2	TGTGCCAGCAGCCAAGGCCTAGCGGGAGCGCGCACCGGGGAGCTGTTTTTT	CASSQGLAGARTGELFF
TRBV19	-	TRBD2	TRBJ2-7	TGTGCCAGTAGTCCGGGACTAGCGGGAGGTGAGCAGTACTTC	CASSPGLAGGEQYF
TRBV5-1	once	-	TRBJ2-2	TGCGCCAGCAGCTTGAAGGGAATCGGGGAGCTGTTTTTT	CASSLKGIGELFF
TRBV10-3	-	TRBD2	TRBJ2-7	TGTGCCATCCTAGCGGAAGAATTCTACGAGCAGTACTTC	CAILAEEFYEQYF
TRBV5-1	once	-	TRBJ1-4	TGCGCCAGCAGCTTGTTGGGGATAGGTGAAAAACTGTTTTTT	CASSLLGIGEKLFF
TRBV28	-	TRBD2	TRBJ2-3	TGTGCCAGCATCGGACTAGCGGCTCCTCTCTCCACAGATACGCAGTATTTT	CASIGLAAPLSTDTQYF
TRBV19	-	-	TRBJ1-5	TGTGCCAGTAGTAAGGTTTTGGGAGGAAGGCAGCCCCAGCATTTT	CASSKVLGGRQPQHF
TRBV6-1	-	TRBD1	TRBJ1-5	TGTGCCAGCAGTTCCGGGACAGGGGGAAGTCAGCCCCAGCATTTT	CASSSGTGGSQPQHF
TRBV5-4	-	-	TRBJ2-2	TGTGCCAGCAGCTTGGGACGGCTGTACACCGGGGAGCTGTTTTTT	CASSLGRLYTGELFF
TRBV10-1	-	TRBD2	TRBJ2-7	TGCGCCAGCAGTGGCTCAGGACTAGCGGGAGACGAGCAGTACTTC	CASSGSGLAGDEQYF
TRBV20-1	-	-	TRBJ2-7	TGCAGTGCTACCCCAGGGCTAGAGCAGTACTTC	CSATPGLEQYF
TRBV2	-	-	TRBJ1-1	TGTGCCAGCTTTGTCGGGGAGAACACTGAAGCTTTCTTT	CASFVGENTEAFF
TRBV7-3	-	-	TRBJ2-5	TGTGCCAGCAGCAAAAGCCAGTCGGAGACCCAGTACTTC	CASSKSQSETQYF
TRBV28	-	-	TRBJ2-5	TGTGCCAGCAGTCGGGGACGACAAGAGACCCAGTACTTC	CASSRGRQETQYF
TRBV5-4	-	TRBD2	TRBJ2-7	TGTGCCAGCAGCTTGGAGCTTGAGGGAGGGGCCTACGAGCAGTACTTC	CASSLELEGGAYEQYF
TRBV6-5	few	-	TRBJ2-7	TGTGCCAGCAGGTCCGGGCACGAGCAGTACTTC	CASRSGHEQYF
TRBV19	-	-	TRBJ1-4	TGTGCCAGCCTGCCCCGGGACTCAACTAATGAAAAACTGTTTTTT	CASLPRDSTNEKLFF
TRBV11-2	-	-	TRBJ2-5	TGTGCCAGCAGCTTCAGTACGGGGACTGAAGAGACCCAGTACTTC	CASSFSTGTEETQYF
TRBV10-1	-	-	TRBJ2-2	TGCGCCAGCAGTGGAGTGGGTAGCGAAGAGTCCGGGGAGCTGTTTTTT	CASSGVGSEESGELFF
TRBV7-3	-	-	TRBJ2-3	TGTGCCAGCAGCCCCAGGGCCCAGATCGCGCAGTATTTT	CASSPRAQIAQYF
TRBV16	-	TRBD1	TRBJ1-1	TGTGCCAGCAGCCAATCGACAGGGGTAGGCACTGAAGCTTTCTTT	CASSQSTGVGTEAFF
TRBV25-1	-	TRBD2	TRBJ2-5	TGTGCCAGCAGTGAATCCTGGGCGGGAGGGCCCGAGACCCAGTACTTC	CASSESWAGGPETQYF
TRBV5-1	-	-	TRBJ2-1	TGCGCCAGCAGCTTGGGTCCCGAGCAGTTCTTC	CASSLGPEQFF